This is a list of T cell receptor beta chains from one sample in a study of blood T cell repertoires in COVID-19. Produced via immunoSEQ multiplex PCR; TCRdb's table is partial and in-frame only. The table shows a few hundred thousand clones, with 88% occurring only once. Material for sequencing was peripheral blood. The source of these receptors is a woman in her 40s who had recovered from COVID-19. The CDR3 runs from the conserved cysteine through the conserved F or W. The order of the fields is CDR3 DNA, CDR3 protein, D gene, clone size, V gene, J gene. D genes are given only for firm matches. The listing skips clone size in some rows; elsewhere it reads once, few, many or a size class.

CDR3nt: TGTGCCAGCAGTCGAGGACAGGGAGGGGGCACTGAAGCTTTCTTT
CDR3aa: CASSRGQGGGTEAFF
d_gene: TRBD1
abundance: NA
v_gene: TRBV6-5
j_gene: TRBJ1-1

CDR3nt: TGTGCCAGCAGCCCGGACAGGGGGCGCGCCGGGGAGCTGTTTTTT
CDR3aa: CASSPDRGRAGELFF
d_gene: TRBD1
abundance: NA
v_gene: TRBV5-5
j_gene: TRBJ2-2

CDR3nt: TGTGCCAGCAGCTTAGTGGGGCTAGCGGGAGGGGAGACCCAGTACTTC
CDR3aa: CASSLVGLAGGETQYF
d_gene: TRBD2
abundance: once
v_gene: TRBV7-2
j_gene: TRBJ2-5

CDR3nt: TGTGCCAGCAGGCCGCGGACAGGGGTTACGACTAACTATGGCTACACCTTC
CDR3aa: CASRPRTGVTTNYGYTF
d_gene: TRBD1
abundance: NA
v_gene: TRBV2
j_gene: TRBJ1-2

CDR3nt: TGTGCCAGCAGCGTTGGGCAGGGCCCCTATGGCTACACCTTC
CDR3aa: CASSVGQGPYGYTF
d_gene: NA
abundance: NA
v_gene: TRBV9
j_gene: TRBJ1-2

CDR3nt: TGTGCCAGCAGCTGGGCAGGGGCATCCTACGAGCAGTACTTC
CDR3aa: CASSWAGASYEQYF
d_gene: NA
abundance: few
v_gene: TRBV7-2
j_gene: TRBJ2-7

CDR3nt: TGTGCCAGCAGCCCCACCGGGGGGGGCCGGACAGATACGCAGTATTTT
CDR3aa: CASSPTGGGRTDTQYF
d_gene: TRBD2
abundance: NA
v_gene: TRBV7-3
j_gene: TRBJ2-3

CDR3nt: TGTGCCAGCACCCCGGACAGGGGGAAAAACATTCAGTACTTC
CDR3aa: CASTPDRGKNIQYF
d_gene: TRBD1
abundance: NA
v_gene: TRBV6-2/TRBV6-3
j_gene: TRBJ2-4

CDR3nt: TGTGCCAGCAGCTTAGATCCCCGGGGTACGCAGTATTTT
CDR3aa: CASSLDPRGTQYF
d_gene: NA
abundance: NA
v_gene: TRBV11-2
j_gene: TRBJ2-3

CDR3nt: TGTGCCAGCTCCCAACTAAAACAGGGGAATGAAAAACTGTTTTTT
CDR3aa: CASSQLKQGNEKLFF
d_gene: TRBD1
abundance: NA
v_gene: TRBV18
j_gene: TRBJ1-4

CDR3nt: TGCGCCAGCAGTGAGTCTGGGGGGGGTCAGCCCCAGCATTTT
CDR3aa: CASSESGGGQPQHF
d_gene: NA
abundance: NA
v_gene: TRBV10-2
j_gene: TRBJ1-5

CDR3nt: TGTGCCAGCGGGGCAGGGCGGGGGGCTGAAGCTTTCTTT
CDR3aa: CASGAGRGAEAFF
d_gene: NA
abundance: NA
v_gene: TRBV12-3/TRBV12-4
j_gene: TRBJ1-1

CDR3nt: TGTGCCAGCAGCTTTGGGAGGGGCCGTGTGGGCCCTGAAGCTTTCTTT
CDR3aa: CASSFGRGRVGPEAFF
d_gene: NA
abundance: NA
v_gene: TRBV11-3
j_gene: TRBJ1-1

CDR3nt: TGTGCCAGCAGCCACACGGGTGGAGAGCAGTACTTC
CDR3aa: CASSHTGGEQYF
d_gene: NA
abundance: NA
v_gene: TRBV7-2
j_gene: TRBJ2-7

CDR3nt: TGCAGCGCCCGGGACACCCCAGGCGAGACCCAGTACTTC
CDR3aa: CSARDTPGETQYF
d_gene: NA
abundance: NA
v_gene: TRBV29-1
j_gene: TRBJ2-5

CDR3nt: TGTGCCAGCGGGACAGGGATACCTGGAAACACCATATATTTT
CDR3aa: CASGTGIPGNTIYF
d_gene: TRBD1
abundance: NA
v_gene: TRBV5-6
j_gene: TRBJ1-3

CDR3nt: TGTGCCAGCACCCGGCGGACAGGGGACTCTGGGGCCAACGTCCTGACTTTC
CDR3aa: CASTRRTGDSGANVLTF
d_gene: TRBD1
abundance: NA
v_gene: TRBV7-2
j_gene: TRBJ2-6

CDR3nt: TGCAGTGCGAGTACTAGCGGGAGGGGAGACATTCAGTACTTC
CDR3aa: CSASTSGRGDIQYF
d_gene: TRBD2
abundance: NA
v_gene: TRBV20-1
j_gene: TRBJ2-4

CDR3nt: TGTGCCACCATGGAGGTCCCCTACTCTGGAAACACCATATATTTT
CDR3aa: CATMEVPYSGNTIYF
d_gene: NA
abundance: NA
v_gene: TRBV15
j_gene: TRBJ1-3

CDR3nt: TGCGCCAGCAGCTTGGCCGGGGTTCGGAGCACTGAAGCTTTCTTT
CDR3aa: CASSLAGVRSTEAFF
d_gene: NA
abundance: NA
v_gene: TRBV5-1
j_gene: TRBJ1-1

CDR3nt: TGCGCCAGCAGCCCCTGGACTAGCGGCCAAGAGACCCAGTACTTC
CDR3aa: CASSPWTSGQETQYF
d_gene: TRBD2
abundance: NA
v_gene: TRBV4-3
j_gene: TRBJ2-5

CDR3nt: TGTGCCAGCAGCCCCAATTCCGGGACTACCACCGGGGAGCTGTTTTTT
CDR3aa: CASSPNSGTTTGELFF
d_gene: TRBD2
abundance: NA
v_gene: TRBV7-2
j_gene: TRBJ2-2

CDR3nt: TGTGCCATCAGTGCCGGGGGTATACCAGTGAGCTCCTACAATGAGCAGTTCTTC
CDR3aa: CAISAGGIPVSSYNEQFF
d_gene: NA
abundance: NA
v_gene: TRBV10-3
j_gene: TRBJ2-1

CDR3nt: TGCAGCGTTGAAGACCCAGGGACTAGCGGGAGCTCCTACGAGCAGTACTTC
CDR3aa: CSVEDPGTSGSSYEQYF
d_gene: TRBD2
abundance: NA
v_gene: TRBV29-1
j_gene: TRBJ2-7

CDR3nt: TGTGCCACCAGCCCAGAACTAGCGGGAACGCGAAGCTCCTACAATGAGCAGTTCTTC
CDR3aa: CATSPELAGTRSSYNEQFF
d_gene: TRBD2
abundance: NA
v_gene: TRBV15
j_gene: TRBJ2-1

CDR3nt: TGTGCCAGTAGCCCCCGGTTTGGGACAGGGGTCGAAAAACTGTTTTTT
CDR3aa: CASSPRFGTGVEKLFF
d_gene: TRBD1
abundance: NA
v_gene: TRBV19
j_gene: TRBJ1-4

CDR3nt: TGCGCCAGCAGCCAAAGGGGTCAGGGTAGCACAGATACGCAGTATTTT
CDR3aa: CASSQRGQGSTDTQYF
d_gene: NA
abundance: once
v_gene: TRBV4-1
j_gene: TRBJ2-3

CDR3nt: TGCGCCAGCAGCCAAGATTGGGGGCCCAAAAACATTCAGTACTTC
CDR3aa: CASSQDWGPKNIQYF
d_gene: NA
abundance: NA
v_gene: TRBV4-3
j_gene: TRBJ2-4

CDR3nt: TGCAGCGTTGGGGGGGGGAATCAGCCCCAGCATTTT
CDR3aa: CSVGGGNQPQHF
d_gene: NA
abundance: once
v_gene: TRBV29-1
j_gene: TRBJ1-5

CDR3nt: TGTGCCAGCAGGGGGGAGGGGCCGGGAGCTTTCTTT
CDR3aa: CASRGEGPGAFF
d_gene: NA
abundance: few
v_gene: TRBV12-3/TRBV12-4
j_gene: TRBJ1-1

CDR3nt: TGTGCCAGCAGCCTACCTGAGTCCTACGAGCAGTACTTC
CDR3aa: CASSLPESYEQYF
d_gene: NA
abundance: NA
v_gene: TRBV6-5
j_gene: TRBJ2-7

CDR3nt: TGCAGTGCTAGTCCCACAGGGGGAGCTTTCTTT
CDR3aa: CSASPTGGAFF
d_gene: TRBD1
abundance: NA
v_gene: TRBV20-1
j_gene: TRBJ1-1

CDR3nt: TGTGCCAGCAGCTTGGGGCAGGGAAGGGAAAAACTGTTTTTT
CDR3aa: CASSLGQGREKLFF
d_gene: NA
abundance: NA
v_gene: TRBV7-9
j_gene: TRBJ1-4

CDR3nt: TGTGCCACCAGTGACTCCGGGACAGGGCCCCCCAATGAGCAGTTCTTC
CDR3aa: CATSDSGTGPPNEQFF
d_gene: TRBD1
abundance: NA
v_gene: TRBV24-1
j_gene: TRBJ2-1

CDR3nt: TGTGCCAGCAGGACTAGCGGGAGCTACGAGCAGTACTTC
CDR3aa: CASRTSGSYEQYF
d_gene: TRBD2
abundance: NA
v_gene: TRBV2
j_gene: TRBJ2-7

CDR3nt: TGTGCCAGCAGCTTAGTCGCGGGAACGAACACCGGGGAGCTGTTTTTT
CDR3aa: CASSLVAGTNTGELFF
d_gene: NA
abundance: NA
v_gene: TRBV7-3
j_gene: TRBJ2-2

CDR3nt: TGTGCCAGCAGCCCAACGGTAGCGGGAGCCCCAGATACGCAGTATTTT
CDR3aa: CASSPTVAGAPDTQYF
d_gene: TRBD2
abundance: NA
v_gene: TRBV5-6
j_gene: TRBJ2-3

CDR3nt: TGTGCCAGCAGGACCATGGGGACTAGCGGGAATCCCAACACCGGGGAGCTGTTTTTT
CDR3aa: CASRTMGTSGNPNTGELFF
d_gene: TRBD2
abundance: NA
v_gene: TRBV2
j_gene: TRBJ2-2

CDR3nt: TGTGCCAGCAGCTTGGGAGGGACGGGAGGAGCTTTCTTT
CDR3aa: CASSLGGTGGAFF
d_gene: NA
abundance: NA
v_gene: TRBV5-8
j_gene: TRBJ1-1

CDR3nt: TGTGCCAGTAGTATGAGGACAGGCCCCTACGAGCAGTACTTC
CDR3aa: CASSMRTGPYEQYF
d_gene: TRBD1
abundance: NA
v_gene: TRBV19
j_gene: TRBJ2-7

CDR3nt: TGTGCCTGGACCCTGGGCAGCCATGGCTACACCTTC
CDR3aa: CAWTLGSHGYTF
d_gene: NA
abundance: NA
v_gene: TRBV30
j_gene: TRBJ1-2

CDR3nt: TGTGCCAGCACCCTAGGGACAGGGAGCTTGAGGTACGAAGCTTTCTTT
CDR3aa: CASTLGTGSLRYEAFF
d_gene: TRBD1
abundance: NA
v_gene: TRBV7-9
j_gene: TRBJ1-1

CDR3nt: TGTGCCAGCAGCCCAGGACAGGGGCTGAACACTGAAGCTTTCTTT
CDR3aa: CASSPGQGLNTEAFF
d_gene: TRBD1
abundance: NA
v_gene: TRBV6-5
j_gene: TRBJ1-1

CDR3nt: TGTGCCAGCAGCCCCGCGCCGAGACTAGGTACAGATACGCAGTATTTT
CDR3aa: CASSPAPRLGTDTQYF
d_gene: NA
abundance: NA
v_gene: TRBV3-1/TRBV3-2
j_gene: TRBJ2-3

CDR3nt: TGTGCCAGTAGCCCTACAGGGGGCGACGAGCAGTACTTC
CDR3aa: CASSPTGGDEQYF
d_gene: TRBD1
abundance: NA
v_gene: TRBV19
j_gene: TRBJ2-7

CDR3nt: TGTGCCAGCAGTTGGGGGGACTATGGCTACACCTTC
CDR3aa: CASSWGDYGYTF
d_gene: NA
abundance: NA
v_gene: TRBV12-3/TRBV12-4
j_gene: TRBJ1-2

CDR3nt: TGTGCCAGCACCGAAGACAGGGGGGACGGCTACACCTTC
CDR3aa: CASTEDRGDGYTF
d_gene: TRBD1
abundance: NA
v_gene: TRBV6-6
j_gene: TRBJ1-2

CDR3nt: TGTGCCAGCAGCTTCCTCCCGGGACACCCACAAGAGACCCAGTACTTC
CDR3aa: CASSFLPGHPQETQYF
d_gene: NA
abundance: NA
v_gene: TRBV5-5
j_gene: TRBJ2-5

CDR3nt: TGTGCCAGCAGCCGGTCTGGAAACACCATATATTTT
CDR3aa: CASSRSGNTIYF
d_gene: NA
abundance: once
v_gene: TRBV11-3
j_gene: TRBJ1-3

CDR3nt: TGTGCCAGTAGTGCGGGAGCCTTGGGGGAGCAGTTCTTC
CDR3aa: CASSAGALGEQFF
d_gene: TRBD2
abundance: few
v_gene: TRBV19
j_gene: TRBJ2-1

CDR3nt: TGCGCCAGCGGGCCGACTAGGGGCGGGGAGCTGTTTTTT
CDR3aa: CASGPTRGGELFF
d_gene: NA
abundance: NA
v_gene: TRBV5-1
j_gene: TRBJ2-2

CDR3nt: TGTGCCAGTAGCACGACAGGGGCGCCCCGGAGCTCCTATAATTCACCCCTCCACTTT
CDR3aa: CASSTTGAPRSSYNSPLHF
d_gene: TRBD1
abundance: NA
v_gene: TRBV19
j_gene: TRBJ1-6

CDR3nt: TGTGCCAGCTCACACCGGCCAGGGGGAGCCAAAAACATTCAGTACTTC
CDR3aa: CASSHRPGGAKNIQYF
d_gene: TRBD1
abundance: NA
v_gene: TRBV18
j_gene: TRBJ2-4

CDR3nt: TGTGCCAGCAGCTTAGGACAGGGGGCAGGATCACCCCTCCACTTT
CDR3aa: CASSLGQGAGSPLHF
d_gene: TRBD1
abundance: NA
v_gene: TRBV11-3
j_gene: TRBJ1-6

CDR3nt: TGTGCCAGTACCCAACCCACGGTTTTGGGCAATCAGCCCCAGCATTTT
CDR3aa: CASTQPTVLGNQPQHF
d_gene: NA
abundance: once
v_gene: TRBV19
j_gene: TRBJ1-5

CDR3nt: TGTGCCAGCAGCCGAGACCCCAGGGCAGATACGCAGTATTTT
CDR3aa: CASSRDPRADTQYF
d_gene: NA
abundance: NA
v_gene: TRBV5-8
j_gene: TRBJ2-3

CDR3nt: TGTGCCAGCACCCTCGGGCCACTCGGGGGGTACGAGCAGTACTTC
CDR3aa: CASTLGPLGGYEQYF
d_gene: TRBD2
abundance: NA
v_gene: TRBV6-5
j_gene: TRBJ2-7

CDR3nt: TGTGCCAGTAGTATACGGGCCCCGGGGGTTGGGGCAGATACGCAGTATTTT
CDR3aa: CASSIRAPGVGADTQYF
d_gene: NA
abundance: NA
v_gene: TRBV19
j_gene: TRBJ2-3

CDR3nt: TGTGCCAGCAGTTTAGGGGGACAGGGCGCGGCTTTCTTT
CDR3aa: CASSLGGQGAAFF
d_gene: TRBD1
abundance: NA
v_gene: TRBV12-3/TRBV12-4
j_gene: TRBJ1-1

CDR3nt: TGCGCCAGCAGCCAGACCGGGAATAGCAATCAGCCCCAGCATTTT
CDR3aa: CASSQTGNSNQPQHF
d_gene: NA
abundance: NA
v_gene: TRBV4-1
j_gene: TRBJ1-5